The 24 T cell receptor beta chains below all came from one sample that was sequenced in a study of blood T cell repertoires in COVID-19. Only in-frame clones appear in the TCRdb table, and some are missing; sequencing was by immunoSEQ multiplex PCR. Counted here are around 140,000 clones, roughly 86% occurring once; the ten biggest clones make up roughly 15%. What was sequenced was peripheral blood. The receptors shown here come from a human donor with acute or convalescent COVID-19. The donor label of this sample is uncertain.

The chain recombines TRBV5-6 with TRBJ1-3; 9 bases are a match to TRBD1. The CDR3 has 15 residues. The germline V gene encodes CDR1 SGHDT and CDR2 YYEEEE. With 4 bases clipped from V and 7 bases from J, the junction kept 9 bases outside the gene matches. In DNA, the CDR3 is TGTGCCAGCAGCCTGTGGGACAGGGCTTGGAACACCATATATTTT. This encodes CASSLWDRAWNTIYF.

This sequence joins TRBV19 and TRBJ1-4; D possibly corresponds to TRBD1 (5 bases). From germline, CDR1 is LNHDA and CDR2 SQIVND (reference sequence). The CDR3 is 16 amino acids. V gave up 3 bases and J gave up 8 bases, with 19 bases separating them. The CDR3 loop is CASSILRDYLGEKLFF. CDR3 bases: TGTGCCAGTAGTATCCTGAGGGACTACCTAGGAGAAAAACTGTTTTTT.

The chain combines TRBV7-2 with TRBJ1-2; no firm D call. CDR1 and CDR2 (germline): SGHTA, FQGNSA. The CDR3 has 12 residues. Between the trimmed V and J ends, which lost 6 bases and 5 bases, there was a span of 10 bases. As DNA, the CDR3 is TGTGCCAGCAGTCTGGGCTTTTATGGCTACACCTTC. Its translation is CASSLGFYGYTF.

This sequence joins TRBV19 and TRBJ1-3, with a possible D match to TRBD1 (5 bases). This CDR3 region has 12 residues. Trimming shortened V by 7 bases and J by 4 bases, and 8 bases separated the two germline ends. Germline assignment: CDR1 LNHDA and CDR2 SQIVND (reference sequence). The CDR3 reads CASNPGGNTIYF. The CDR3 DNA is TGTGCCAGTAACCCAGGGGGAAACACCATATATTTT.

The chain carries TRBV11-3 and TRBJ2-3, with no clear D. Germline V gene lookup returns CDR1 SGHNT and CDR2 YENEEA. Trimming stripped 3 bases from V and 3 bases from J, with 7 bases between. The CDR3 is 13 amino acids. The CDR3 sequence is CASSFGPTDTQYF. The CDR3 nucleotides are TGTGCCAGCAGCTTTGGGCCGACAGATACGCAGTATTTT.

The chain joins TRBV5-4 to TRBJ2-1; TRBD1 is a possible D gene (7 bases). From germline, CDR1 is SGHNT and CDR2 YYREEE (reference sequence). V dropped 4 bases and J dropped 7 bases, with 24 bases sitting between them. The CDR3 is 17 residues long. CDR3 in amino acids: CASSRQGGSMDGNEQFF. CDR3 nucleotides: TGTGCCAGCAGCCGACAGGGAGGATCAATGGATGGGAATGAGCAGTTCTTC. Filled out from reference TRBV5-4 and TRBJ2-1, the complete variable domain reads ETGVTQSPTHLIKTRGQQVTLRCSSQSGHNTVSWYQQALGQGPQFIFQYYREEENGRGNFPPRFSGLQFPNYSSELNVNALELDDSALYLCASSRQGGSMDGNEQFFGPGTRLTVL.

The CDR3: CASSLSGGITDTQYF. The CDR3 nucleotides are TGCGCCAGCAGCTTGAGCGGGGGGATCACAGATACGCAGTATTTT. The gene calls are TRBV5-1 and TRBJ2-3; TRBD2 matches 9 bases. The CDR3 is 15 residues long. CDR1 and CDR2 from the germline V gene are SGHRS and YFSETQ. J lost 2 bases, V lost 1 base, and 2 bases had no gene match.

The genes are TRBV5-6 and TRBJ1-2; 9 bases line up with TRBD1. J gave up 2 bases and V 3 bases, and 2 bases lay outside the gene matches. CDR3 size: 14 residues. Germline V lookup: CDR1 SGHDT, CDR2 YYEEEE. The CDR3 sequence: CASSWDRANYGYTF. The CDR3 DNA is TGTGCCAGCAGCTGGGACAGGGCAAACTATGGCTACACCTTC.

Only one count was recorded for this clone. The chain is built from TRBV4-3 and TRBJ2-5; TRBD2 is a possible D gene (6 bases). This CDR3 is 21 amino acids long. V lost 0 bases to trimming and J lost 2 bases, with 28 bases between them. Germline lookup yields CDR1 LGHNA and CDR2 YSLEER. Written as DNA, the CDR3 is TGCGCCAGCAGCCAAGAAGAGATGGGGGGACCTGTAGCGGCTTCACAAGAGACCCAGTACTTC. Translation: CASSQEEMGGPVAASQETQYF.

This chain connects TRBV29-1 to TRBJ2-2; TRBD1 aligns across 7 bases. The CDR3 extends over 13 amino acids. Per the germline V gene, CDR1 is SQVTM and CDR2 is ANQGSEA. J lost 2 bases, V lost 7 bases, and 4 bases had no gene match. Here the CDR3 DNA reads TGCAGCGCTGACAGGGATAACACCGGGGAGCTGTTTTTT. Protein product: CSADRDNTGELFF.

The chain employs TRBV10-2 and TRBJ2-7; the D gene is possibly TRBD1 (5 bases). The V and J ends lost 1 base and 5 bases respectively, with 9 bases between them. The germline V gene has CDR1 WSHSY and CDR2 SAAADI. This CDR3 is built from 13 residues. The CDR3 protein is CASSEYRYNEQYF. In DNA, the CDR3 is TGCGCCAGCAGTGAGTACAGGTATAACGAGCAGTACTTC.

This chain links TRBV7-9 with TRBJ1-3, with D maybe TRBD1 (6 bases). Germline V gene sequence: CDR1 SEHNR, CDR2 FQNEAQ (reference sequence). With 1 base removed from V and 0 bases from J, the gap between germline ends came to 16 bases. The length of the CDR3 is 18 residues. The CDR3 here is CASSLGQGTLSSGNTIYF. The CDR3 DNA follows: TGTGCCAGCAGCTTAGGGCAGGGGACGTTAAGCTCTGGAAACACCATATATTTT.

This chain joins TRBV7-6 and TRBJ2-3; tentative D call: TRBD1 (5 bases). The CDR3 runs 15 residues. The germline V gene has CDR1 SGHVS and CDR2 FNYEAQ. V lost 1 base to trimming and J lost 0 bases, with 8 bases between them. CDR3 sequence (DNA): TGTGCCAGCAGCTTAGAGGGGTTTAGCACAGATACGCAGTATTTT. Protein product: CASSLEGFSTDTQYF. The full variable domain, rest sourced from reference TRBV7-6 and TRBJ2-3, is GAGVSQSPRYKVTKRGQDVALRCDPISGHVSLYWYRQALGQGPEFLTYFNYEAQQDKSGLPNDRFSAERPEGSISTLTIQRTEQRDSAMYRCASSLEGFSTDTQYFGPGTRLTVL.

This clone has only one observation. The rearrangement uses TRBV19 and TRBJ1-5, with D perhaps TRBD1 (6 bases). CDR1 and CDR2 from the germline V gene are LNHDA and SQIVND (reference sequence). The CDR3 totals 13 residues. V was cut by 3 bases and J by 9 bases, with 12 bases left in between. CDR3: CASSIQGHLPQHF. The CDR3 region has the DNA TGTGCCAGTAGTATTCAGGGACATTTGCCCCAGCATTTT.

The rearrangement links TRBV6-5 to TRBJ1-1; no definite D call. This CDR3 spans 13 amino acids. Deletions cut 6 bases from V and 8 bases from J, with 16 bases between. Germline CDR1 reads MNHEY; CDR2 reads SVGAGI. The CDR3 here is CASSSGGAREAFF. The CDR3, as DNA: TGTGCCAGCAGCTCCGGTGGAGCCAGAGAAGCTTTCTTT.

V is TRBV19 and J is TRBJ2-7; the match to TRBD2 covers 7 bases. Germline loops: CDR1 LNHDA, CDR2 SQIVND (reference sequence). V was clipped by 4 bases and J by 2 bases; unmatched bases: 8. The CDR3 has 15 amino acids. The CDR3 protein is CASSREGRETYEQYF. The CDR3 bases are TGTGCCAGTAGTAGGGAGGGAAGAGAAACCTACGAGCAGTACTTC.

The rearrangement uses TRBV18 and TRBJ1-1; D is possibly TRBD1 (6 bases). Germline CDR1 is KGHSH and CDR2 is LQKENI. The CDR3 totals 16 residues. The V end was cut by 6 bases, the J end by 6 bases, with 23 bases between. In DNA form, the CDR3 reads TGTGCCAGCTCCCCCCAATCGGGACACCTGGCCGCTGAAGCTTTCTTT. Translation: CASSPQSGHLAAEAFF. Based on the CDR3 plus reference TRBV18 and TRBJ1-1, the full variable domain is NAGVMQNPRHLVRRRGQEARLRCSPMKGHSHVYWYRQLPEEGLKFMVYLQKENIIDESGMPKERFSAEFPKEGPSILRIQQVVRGDSAAYFCASSPQSGHLAAEAFFGQGTRLTVV.

This chain connects TRBV4-2 to TRBJ2-1; TRBD2 matches 9 bases. Trimming took 2 bases from V and 0 from J; bases not matched to a gene: 11. CDR3 length: 19 amino acids. CDR1 LGHNA and CDR2 YNFKEQ come from the germline V gene. CDR3 loop: CASSQRDSGGESSYNEQFF. The CDR3 DNA follows: TGTGCCAGCAGCCAACGAGATAGCGGGGGTGAGAGCTCCTACAATGAGCAGTTCTTC.

The count of this clone is one. CDR3 in DNA: TGTGCCAGCAGCTGGCGGGACAGGCAACTGGGTGGCTACACCTTC. As protein: CASSWRDRQLGGYTF. The chain uses TRBV5-6 and TRBJ1-2, with 8 bases lining up with TRBD1. CDR1 is SGHDT, CDR2 YYEEEE, per germline. The CDR3 has 15 residues. V shed 3 bases, J shed 7 bases, and the junction held 11 bases outside the gene matches.

The chain has TRBV10-3 and TRBJ2-1, with 8 bases matching TRBD2. The CDR3 length is 14 residues. Germline lookup yields CDR1 ENHRY and CDR2 SYGVKD. V was clipped by 3 bases and J by 9 bases; unmatched bases: 7. The CDR3 loop is CAISDVAGSGEQFF. Here the CDR3 DNA reads TGTGCCATCAGTGACGTAGCGGGGTCGGGTGAGCAGTTCTTC.

The CDR3 region has the DNA TGTGCCTGGAGTTCCGGGACAGGGCCCTACGAGCAGTACTTC. Its protein product is CAWSSGTGPYEQYF. V and J are TRBV30 and TRBJ2-7; 9 bases are a match to TRBD1. V shed 2 bases and J 2 bases; nucleotides not matched to a gene: 4. The length of the CDR3 is 14 residues. Germline values: CDR1 GTSNPN, CDR2 SVGIG (reference sequence).

V gene TRBV18 combines with J gene TRBJ1-5; 7 bases are shared with TRBD1. Germline CDR1 and CDR2: KGHSH and LQKENI. The CDR3 runs 12 residues. V was pared by 4 bases and J by 15 bases, with 9 bases of the junction left unmatched. CDR3 in amino acids: CASSRGEGQPHF. Written as DNA, the CDR3 is TGTGCCAGCTCACGAGGTGAGGGACAGCCGCATTTT.

V is TRBV3-1 (or the pseudogene TRBV3-2) and J is TRBJ1-4; D is possibly TRBD1 (5 bases). Germline V gives CDR1 LGHDT, CDR2 YNNKEL (reference sequence). This CDR3 contains 16 residues. Trimming left V 3 bases short and J 7 bases short, with 18 bases between. The CDR3 spells CASSHLGRRGSEKLFF. The CDR3 nucleotides are TGTGCCAGCAGCCATTTAGGCCGAAGGGGCAGTGAAAAACTGTTTTTT.

The V and J genes are TRBV4-3 and TRBJ1-3, with D unresolved. CDR3 length: 17 residues. Trimming removed 4 bases from V and 0 bases from J, with 16 bases in between. CDR1 and CDR2 from the germline V gene are LGHNA and YSLEER. The CDR3 protein is CASSPRSAGNSGNTIYF. The CDR3 DNA reads as TGCGCCAGCAGCCCCCGCTCGGCAGGAAACTCTGGAAACACCATATATTTT.